Following are 28 T cell receptor beta chains from one sample sequenced in a study of beta chain features in type 1 diabetes. Study-level results: Type 1 diabetes patients had moderately but significantly shorter TCRB CDR3s in all four CD4+ subsets.

These receptors lack a known antigen. Isolated RNA was reverse transcribed in full, so expressed TCRB transcripts were sequenced. Measured with immunoSEQ multiplex PCR; TCRdb has only the in-frame clones, and not every one. The table shows hundreds of thousands of clones, with roughly 12% occurring only once. Source material: naive CD4+ T cells from blood. The receptors were gathered from a man between 18 and 35 years old with type 1 diabetes.

This clone was seen a few times. CDR3 sequence reads: CASRKEVGGNNQPQHF. In DNA form, the CDR3 reads TGTGCAAGTCGCAAAGAGGTAGGGGGCAATAATCAGCCCCAGCATTTT. V and J are TRBV12-2 and TRBJ1-5; the listed D gene, TRBD1, was not tested against the DNA. TRBV12-2 is noted as a pseudogene. The CDR3 length is 16 residues.

The chain uses TRBV6-5 and TRBJ2-1, with D perhaps TRBD1 (6 bases). The germline V gene has CDR1 MNHEY and CDR2 SVGAGI. V dropped 4 bases and J dropped 4 bases, with 14 bases sitting between them. CDR3 length: 15 amino acids. The CDR3: CASSWVTGTYNEQFF. For the CDR3, the DNA is TGTGCCAGCAGTTGGGTTACTGGGACATACAATGAGCAGTTCTTC.

The genes are TRBV28 and TRBJ2-2, with 9 bases lining up with TRBD1. Per germline, CDR1 MDHEN and CDR2 SYDVKM. There are 15 residues in the CDR3. V was pared by 3 bases and J by 7 bases, with 6 bases of the junction left unmatched. CDR3 nucleotides: TGTGCCAGCAGTTTCCCGGACAGGGGTAACGGGGAGCTGTTTTTT. As protein: CASSFPDRGNGELFF.

This clone was recorded a few times. The V and J genes are TRBV10-3 and TRBJ2-5; D call uncertain. Germline V gives CDR1 ENHRY, CDR2 SYGVKD. The CDR3 has 12 residues. Trimming took off 6 bases at V and 1 base at J, with 6 bases between the two ends. As DNA, the CDR3 is TGTGCCATCAGGACCAGCCAAGAGACCCAGTACTTC. Its protein is CAIRTSQETQYF.

This clone was counted between two and nine times. The chain carries TRBV23-1 and TRBJ1-2; tentative D call: TRBD1 (6 bases). TRBV23-1 counts as an open reading frame of uncertain function. The V end lost 11 bases, the J end lost 6 bases, and 13 bases lay between the germline ends. The CDR3 has 11 residues. In DNA form, the CDR3 reads TGCGCCTTACCTAAGGGGGATGGCTACACCTTC. Protein: CALPKGDGYTF.

A few counts support this clone. The chain has TRBV5-1 and TRBJ1-6; tentatively, D is TRBD1 (6 bases). Deletions cut 0 bases from V and 9 bases from J, with 13 bases between. The CDR3 is made up of 15 amino acids. Germline CDR1 and CDR2: SGHRS and YFSETQ. Written as DNA, the CDR3 is TGCGCCAGCAGCTTGGCCTCAGGGGAGGCTTCACCCCTCCACTTT. Translating it yields CASSLASGEASPLHF.

The V and J genes are TRBV6-5 and TRBJ1-2; 7 bases agree with TRBD1. The CDR3 has 14 residues. Germline V gives CDR1 MNHEY, CDR2 SVGAGI. Germline trimming cut 2 bases from V and 4 bases from J; bases unmatched to any gene: 4. The CDR3 nucleotides read TGTGCCAGCAGTTACAGCCGGGACAGCTATGGCTACACCTTC. Residues: CASSYSRDSYGYTF.

CDR3 in DNA: TGCAGCGTTACCCGGGACAGCTACGAGCAGTACTTC. This codes for CSVTRDSYEQYF. V and J are TRBV29-1 and TRBJ2-5; 7 bases line up with TRBD1. The assigned J gene may be wrong: the sequence end matches TRBJ2-7 better. Germline CDR1 and CDR2: SQVTM and ANQGSEA. The length of the CDR3 is 12 residues.

The chain uses TRBV13 and TRBJ1-4, with 7 bases fitting TRBD1. The CDR3 consists of 16 residues. V trimming: 5 bases; J trimming: 7 bases; junction bases outside the gene matches: 13. Germline CDR1 reads PRHDT; CDR2 reads FYEKMQ (reference sequence). CDR3 nucleotides: TGTGCCAGCAGCACCTCGGAGGGGGCCCCCGGTGAAAAACTGTTTTTT. It yields the protein CASSTSEGAPGEKLFF.

This rearrangement joins TRBV2 to TRBJ2-5; no definite D call. V dropped 3 bases and J dropped 2 bases, with 10 bases sitting between them. The CDR3 is 14 residues long. Per the germline V gene, CDR1 is SNHLY and CDR2 is FYNNEI. The CDR3 region is CASSEETQQETQYF. CDR3 DNA sequence: TGTGCCAGCAGTGAGGAGACACAGCAAGAGACCCAGTACTTC.

This clone came up a few times. This chain uses TRBV5-1 with TRBJ2-7; no clear D. Germline V gives CDR1 SGHRS, CDR2 YFSETQ. The V gene lost 0 bases and the J gene lost 5 bases, with 12 bases spanning the gap. This CDR3 has 14 amino acids. The CDR3 protein is CASSLDLGFNEQYF. The CDR3 DNA reads TGCGCCAGCAGCTTGGACTTGGGTTTTAACGAGCAGTACTTC.

The chain couples TRBV4-1 to TRBJ1-3; D is unclear. V was pared by 0 bases and J by 3 bases, with 12 bases between. CDR3 size: 16 residues. Per the germline V gene, CDR1 is MGHRA and CDR2 is YSYEKL. CDR3 loop: CASSQESIFGGNTIYF. CDR3 sequence (DNA): TGCGCCAGCAGCCAAGAAAGCATCTTCGGTGGAAACACCATATATTTT.

This clone was observed a handful of times. The CDR3 protein is CASSYGDRYNGYTF. CDR3 in DNA: TGTGCCAGCAGTTACGGGGACAGGTATAATGGCTACACCTTC. The rearrangement links TRBV6-5 to TRBJ1-2; 8 positions agree with TRBD1. The CDR3 spans 14 residues. After removal of 2 bases from V and 6 bases from J, the junction contained 5 bases not matched to a gene. From germline, CDR1 is MNHEY and CDR2 SVGAGI.

This clone was detected only a few times. Other DNA sequences in the same sample also yield this CDR3. The chain employs TRBV7-9 and TRBJ2-1; 8 nucleotides line up with TRBD1. CDR3 length: 15 amino acids. In germline, CDR1 is SEHNR, CDR2 FQNEAQ (reference sequence). V gave up 1 base and J gave up 7 bases; unmatched junction bases: 6. This chain's CDR3 is CASSLGQGARNEQFF. In DNA form, the CDR3 reads TGTGCCAGCAGCTTAGGGCAGGGGGCTAGAAATGAGCAGTTCTTC.

This clone appeared once. The V gene is TRBV2, the J gene TRBJ1-2, with D hard to call. Deletions cut 8 bases from V and 7 bases from J, with 11 bases between. This CDR3 contains 11 residues. The germline CDR1 and CDR2 sequences are SNHLY and FYNNEI. Written as DNA, the CDR3 is TGTGCCAGCGGGAGAACGGTTGGCTACACCTTC. It encodes CASGRTVGYTF.

This clone was seen a handful of times. This chain links TRBV7-9 with TRBJ2-1; 10 positions match TRBD2. CDR1 and CDR2 (germline): SEHNR, FQNEAQ (reference sequence). CDR3 length: 19 residues. Trimming cost V 2 bases and J 3 bases; bases outside gene matches: 13. The CDR3 region is CASSLIHESLAGDYNEQFF. CDR3 nucleotides: TGTGCCAGCAGCTTAATACACGAATCCCTAGCGGGGGACTACAATGAGCAGTTCTTC.

The sample holds a few counts of this clone. This chain uses TRBV29-1 with TRBJ1-2, with 8 nucleotides matching TRBD1. V dropped 4 bases and J dropped 1; count of bases not matched to a gene: 2. Germline lookup yields CDR1 SQVTM and CDR2 ANQGSEA. This CDR3 is built from 13 residues. The CDR3 DNA sequence: TGCAGCGTTGTCGGACAGGGTAACTATGGCTACACCTTC. Amino acids: CSVVGQGNYGYTF.

V is TRBV27 and J is TRBJ2-7; 10 positions agree with TRBD1. V dropped 10 bases and J dropped 5; count of bases not matched to a gene: 8. Germline V gene sequence: CDR1 MNHEY, CDR2 SMNVEV (reference sequence). CDR3 size: 13 residues. CDR3 amino acids: CATTGTGDHEQYF. The CDR3, as DNA: TGTGCCACCACCGGGACAGGGGATCACGAGCAGTACTTC.

This clone was found a few times. The chain couples TRBV7-9 to TRBJ2-7; TRBD1 aligns across 10 bases. V lost 5 bases, J lost 2 bases, and 9 bases stayed unmatched. Germline V gives CDR1 SEHNR, CDR2 FQNEAQ (reference sequence). This CDR3 has 16 residues. This chain's CDR3 is CASSLPGQGSTYEQYF. The CDR3 nucleotides are TGTGCCAGCAGCCTACCGGGACAGGGGTCCACCTACGAGCAGTACTTC. Full variable domain (rest looked up from reference TRBV7-9 and TRBJ2-7): DTGVSQNPRHKITKRGQNVTFRCDPISEHNRLYWYRQTLGQGPEFLTYFQNEAQLEKSRLLSDRFSAERPKGSFSTLEIQRTEQGDSAMYLCASSLPGQGSTYEQYFGPGTRLTVT.

This clone has only a few counts. This chain uses TRBV6-6 with TRBJ1-2; D call uncertain. V lost 1 base to trimming and J lost 1 base, with 7 bases between them. This CDR3 spans 14 amino acids. Germline CDR1 and CDR2: MNHNY and SVGAGI (reference sequence). CDR3 coding DNA: TGTGCCAGCAGTTACTGGACGGTTAACTATGGCTACACCTTC. Protein sequence: CASSYWTVNYGYTF.

This clone was counted only a few times. V gene TRBV18 combines with J gene TRBJ2-1; 7 bases are shared with TRBD1. J was trimmed by 2 bases and V by 3 bases; bases with no gene match: 4. Germline CDR1 and CDR2: KGHSH and LQKENI. The CDR3 spans 15 residues. This CDR3 is CASSPPGQPYNEQFF. Written as DNA, the CDR3 is TGTGCCAGCTCACCCCCGGGACAGCCCTACAATGAGCAGTTCTTC.

The genes are TRBV7-6 and TRBJ1-1; D ambiguous. The germline V gene has CDR1 SGHVS and CDR2 FNYEAQ. The V and J ends lost 2 bases and 1 base respectively, with 8 bases between them. CDR3 length: 14 residues. The chain's CDR3 is CASSLNRGNTEAFF. For the CDR3, the DNA is TGTGCCAGCAGCTTAAACAGAGGGAACACTGAAGCTTTCTTT.

CDR3 amino acids: CASMITGAGGEQYF. DNA of the CDR3: TGTGCCAGCATGATAACCGGGGCCGGCGGCGAGCAGTACTTC. This chain links TRBV2 with TRBJ2-7; either TRBD1 or TRBD2 may fit D (5 bases each). V lost 7 bases and J 6 bases, leaving 19 bases between the germline ends. The CDR3 runs to 14 residues. From germline, CDR1 is SNHLY and CDR2 FYNNEI.

In this sample, this clone turned up a few times. V and J are TRBV5-1 and TRBJ2-5; 8 bases fit TRBD2. The germline CDR1 and CDR2 sequences are SGHRS and YFSETQ. The CDR3 totals 16 residues. The ends lost 0 bases at V and 5 bases at J; junction bases unmatched: 9. CDR3 DNA: TGCGCCAGCAGCTTGGAGGTAGCGGGGCCATTGGAGACCCAGTACTTC. It codes for CASSLEVAGPLETQYF.

Comments on this clone: Other DNA variants within this sample encode the same CDR3. The V and J genes are TRBV9 and TRBJ1-1; no clear D. The germline V gene encodes CDR1 SGDLS and CDR2 YYNGEE. The V and J ends lost 0 bases and 3 bases respectively, with 6 bases between them. This CDR3 spans 13 amino acids. Written as DNA, the CDR3 is TGTGCCAGCAGCGTAGCTTGGGACACTGAAGCTTTCTTT. Its translation is CASSVAWDTEAFF.

The rearrangement links TRBV4-1 to TRBJ2-7; a weak D match, TRBD1 (6 bases). The CDR3 sequence is 15 residues long. V was pared by 5 bases and J by 2 bases, with 16 bases between. The germline gives CDR1 MGHRA, CDR2 YSYEKL. Here the CDR3 reads CASSWGQGGTYEQYF. CDR3 in DNA: TGCGCCAGCAGCTGGGGGCAGGGTGGGACCTACGAGCAGTACTTC.

This clone turned up a few times. The V and J genes are TRBV5-1 and TRBJ2-1, with D maybe TRBD1 (6 bases). The CDR3 covers 17 residues. Germline CDR1 and CDR2: SGHRS and YFSETQ. Trimming shortened V by 0 bases and J by 3 bases, and 16 bases separated the two germline ends. The CDR3 region is CASSLGLGHHLYNEQFF. CDR3 coding DNA: TGCGCCAGCAGCTTGGGCCTGGGACACCACCTCTACAATGAGCAGTTCTTC.

This clone was observed a handful of times. The V call is TRBV30, the J call TRBJ1-1; a possible D gene is TRBD1 (5 bases). Trimming took 3 bases from V and 4 from J, leaving 12 bases between them. This CDR3 has 13 residues. Germline loops: CDR1 GTSNPN, CDR2 SVGIG (reference sequence). CDR3 coding DNA: TGTGCCTGGAGCATGGGGGGAGGCACTGAAGCTTTCTTT. This encodes CAWSMGGGTEAFF.